This TCR beta chain came from a study of radiation and T cells in renal cell carcinoma. Study background: Nephrectomy followed 15 Gy stereotactic body radiation by 4 weeks. General study findings and limits: No pretreatment tumor biopsies were available for baseline clonotypes. In blood, top tumor clones expanded by 2 weeks, shrinking by 4.

In regard to this clone: Its antigen is not known.

Trimming stripped 6 bases from V and 8 bases from J, with 13 bases between. This CDR3 region has 12 residues. Germline CDR1 reads SEHNR; CDR2 reads FQNEAQ (reference sequence). Clones were read by immunoSEQ multiplex PCR, and TCRdb kept only the in-frame ones, dropping some. Counted here are 110,000 to 150,000 clones, roughly 85% occurring once; the ten biggest clones make up roughly 23%. The time point here: baseline pretreatment blood. Treatment indicated: 15 Gy SBRT to primary tumor, nephrectomy 4 weeks later. Blood was sampled at baseline, 2 weeks and 4 weeks after SBRT. Source: blood, taken from a patient whose treatment included radiotherapy and nephrectomy. The sequence was collected from a woman in her forties or fifties with renal cell carcinoma. V usage is TRBV7-9 and J usage is TRBJ1-1; the D gene is possibly TRBD1 (5 bases). The CDR3 DNA sequence: TGTGCCAGCAGTCTCTCCGACAGAGAAGCTTTCTTT. It encodes CASSLSDREAFF.